This entry lists 2 T cell receptor beta chains sequenced from one sample in a study of blood T cell repertoires in COVID-19. Measured with immunoSEQ multiplex PCR; TCRdb has only the in-frame clones, and not every one. The table has some 270,000 clones, 85% to 90% seen once; the top ten hold less than 5%. Sequencing input: peripheral blood. The receptor set was obtained from a woman aged 40 to 50 who had recovered from COVID-19.

The chain couples TRBV7-2 to TRBJ2-3; D is unresolved. Germline lookup yields CDR1 SGHTA and CDR2 FQGNSA. The length of the CDR3 is 13 residues. The ends were cut back, 3 bases at V and 8 bases at J, with 12 bases in the middle. Written as DNA, the CDR3 is TGTGCCAGCAGCTTGGAACCAGGTGCTACGCAGTATTTT. Residues: CASSLEPGATQYF.

This chain uses TRBV7-3 with TRBJ2-1, with 12 nucleotides matching TRBD2. The CDR3 is made up of 21 amino acids. Germline V gene sequence: CDR1 SGHTA, CDR2 FQGTGA. Losses at the gene ends were 4 bases for V and 0 bases for J; bases not matched to a gene: 16. In DNA, the CDR3 is TGTGCCAGCAGCTCCATTGTACTAGCGGGGGGTCGAGACAGCTCCTACAATGAGCAGTTCTTC. Its protein product is CASSSIVLAGGRDSSYNEQFF.